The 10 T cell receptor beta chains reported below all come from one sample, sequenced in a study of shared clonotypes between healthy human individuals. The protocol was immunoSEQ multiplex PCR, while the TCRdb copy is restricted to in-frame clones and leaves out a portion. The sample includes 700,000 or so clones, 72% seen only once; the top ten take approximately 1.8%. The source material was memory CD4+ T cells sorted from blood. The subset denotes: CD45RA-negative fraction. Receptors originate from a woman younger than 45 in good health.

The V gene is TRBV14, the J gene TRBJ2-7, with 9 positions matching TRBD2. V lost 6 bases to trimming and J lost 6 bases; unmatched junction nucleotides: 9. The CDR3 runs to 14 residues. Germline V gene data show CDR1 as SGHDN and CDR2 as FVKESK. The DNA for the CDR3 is TGTGCCAGCAGATCCGGACTAGCGAGGAGCGAGCAGTACTTC. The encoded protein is CASRSGLARSEQYF.

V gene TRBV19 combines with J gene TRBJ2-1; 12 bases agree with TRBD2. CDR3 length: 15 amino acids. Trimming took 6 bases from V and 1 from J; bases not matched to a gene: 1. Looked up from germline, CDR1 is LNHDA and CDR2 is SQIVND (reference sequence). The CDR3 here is CASSGLAGSYNEQFF. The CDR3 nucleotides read TGTGCCAGTAGCGGACTAGCGGGGTCCTACAATGAGCAGTTCTTC.

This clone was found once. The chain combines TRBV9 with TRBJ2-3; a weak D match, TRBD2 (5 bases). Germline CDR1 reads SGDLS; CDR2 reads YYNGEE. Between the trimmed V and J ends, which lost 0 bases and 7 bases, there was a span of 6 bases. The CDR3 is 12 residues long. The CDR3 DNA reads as TGTGCCAGCAGCGTAGGGGAGTATACGCAGTATTTT. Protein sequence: CASSVGEYTQYF.

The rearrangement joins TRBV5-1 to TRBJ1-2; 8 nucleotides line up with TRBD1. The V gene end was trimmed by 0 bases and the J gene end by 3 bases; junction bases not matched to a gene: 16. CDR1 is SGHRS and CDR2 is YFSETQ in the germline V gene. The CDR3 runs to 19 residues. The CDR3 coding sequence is TGCGCCAGCAGCTTGGTGTCGTCTCCTAGACAGGGGCGACACTATGGCTACACCTTC. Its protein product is CASSLVSSPRQGRHYGYTF.

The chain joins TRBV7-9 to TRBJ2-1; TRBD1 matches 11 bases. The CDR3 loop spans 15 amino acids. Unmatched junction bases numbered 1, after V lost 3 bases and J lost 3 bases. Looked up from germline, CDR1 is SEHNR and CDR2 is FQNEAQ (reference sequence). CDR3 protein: CASSLDRGLYNEQFF. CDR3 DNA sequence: TGTGCCAGCAGCTTGGACAGGGGGCTCTACAATGAGCAGTTCTTC.

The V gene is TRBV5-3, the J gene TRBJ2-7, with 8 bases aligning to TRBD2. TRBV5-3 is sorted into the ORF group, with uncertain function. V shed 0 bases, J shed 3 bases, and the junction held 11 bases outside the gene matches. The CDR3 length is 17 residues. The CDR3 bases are TGTGCCAGAAGCTTGGAGGTGGGACCGGGAGGGAGCTACGAGCAGTACTTC. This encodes CARSLEVGPGGSYEQYF.

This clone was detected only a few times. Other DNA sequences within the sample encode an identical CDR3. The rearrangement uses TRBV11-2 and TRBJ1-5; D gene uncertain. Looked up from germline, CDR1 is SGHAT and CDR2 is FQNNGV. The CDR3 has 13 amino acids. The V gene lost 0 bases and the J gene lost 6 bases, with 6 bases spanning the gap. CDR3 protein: CASSLDRGQPQHF. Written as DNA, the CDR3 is TGTGCCAGCAGCTTAGATCGGGGTCAGCCCCAGCATTTT.

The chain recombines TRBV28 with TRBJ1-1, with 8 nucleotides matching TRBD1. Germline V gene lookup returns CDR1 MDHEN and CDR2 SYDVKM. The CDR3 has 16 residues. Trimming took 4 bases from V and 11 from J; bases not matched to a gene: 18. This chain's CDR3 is CASSSYLLGQGGGAFF. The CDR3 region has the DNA TGTGCCAGCAGTTCATACCTACTCGGACAGGGCGGGGGCGCTTTCTTT. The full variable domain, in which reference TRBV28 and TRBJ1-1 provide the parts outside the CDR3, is DVKVTQSSRYLVKRTGEKVFLECVQDMDHENMFWYRQDPGLGLRLIYFSYDVKMKEKGDIPEGYSVSREKKERFSLILESASTNQTSMYLCASSSYLLGQGGGAFFGQGTRLTVV.

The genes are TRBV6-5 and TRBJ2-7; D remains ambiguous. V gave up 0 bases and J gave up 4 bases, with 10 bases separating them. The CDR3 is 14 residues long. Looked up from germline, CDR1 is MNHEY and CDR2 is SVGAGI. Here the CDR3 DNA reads TGTGCCAGCAGTTACTCGCTTACAGATTACGAGCAGTACTTC. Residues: CASSYSLTDYEQYF.

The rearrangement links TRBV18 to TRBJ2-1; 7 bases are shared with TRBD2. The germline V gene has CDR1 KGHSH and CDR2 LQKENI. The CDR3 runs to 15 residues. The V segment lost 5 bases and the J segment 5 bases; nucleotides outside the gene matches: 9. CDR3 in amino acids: CASSFRLAQDNEQFF. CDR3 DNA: TGTGCCAGCTCATTTCGACTAGCCCAAGACAATGAGCAGTTCTTC.